This T cell receptor (beta chain) is from a study of Tregs in tolerant kidney transplant recipients (dated by TCRdb to the late 2010s). Looking at the study overall: The study used TCRbeta sequencing to identify donor-specific regulatory T cells before combined kidney and bone marrow transplantation, then tracked those cells after transplant. In a few healthy controls, several methods of expanding Tregs specific for an allogeneic donor were compared by TCRbeta repertoire sequencing.

For TCRbeta CDR3 sequencing, genomic DNA from the sorted cells was extracted using the QIAGEN DNeasy Blood and Tissue Kit. High-throughput TCRbeta CDR3 sequencing, which included PCR amplification with bias correction and internal controls, was done commercially through immunoSEQ. The study's own analysis went as follows. Unique productive TCRbeta sequences were defined by CDR3 nucleotide sequence where primers matched, and otherwise by CDR3 amino acid sequence together with Vbeta and Jbeta genes. To correct for sorting error, sequences found in more than one sorted population at a frequency ratio of 2:1 or less were discarded, and the remaining shared sequences were assigned to the population with the higher frequency. Donor-reactive sequences were defined as at least 5-fold expanded in CFSE-low cells versus unstimulated cells, with frequency of at least 0.01% in CFSE-low cells. Repertoire divergence was quantified by Jensen-Shannon divergence using the top 100 TCRbeta sequences ranked by frequency. For any sample with multiple sequencing runs, sorting error was corrected in each run separately before the runs were pooled. The table comes from immuneACCESS by way of TCRdb, which keeps in-frame sequences with V and J called. Part of the clones is missing from these tables; in studies checked, under half for an unresolved V gene and the rest for unknown reasons. V and J calls and clone size come straight from that table; D and trimming were deduced from the DNA. In this sample the table shows some 90,000 clones, roughly nine tenths of which occur a single time. Around 4.5% of the sample rests with the top ten.

Findings and caveats that apply to the study as a whole: Biological reproducibility was not examined directly, but technical replication error appeared to be minimal. Expanding Tregs with activated donor B cells appeared to identify the most biologically relevant and donor-specific TCRbeta repertoire. Because only a small number of patients were included, the study had limitations, and the results will need to be validated in larger populations as well as under other immunosuppression protocols.

Unstimulated Tregs (CD4+CD25+CD127-), CD4+ non-Tregs (CD4+CD25-), CD4 and CD8 cells were FACS-sorted from thawed PBMCs. Blood from healthy controls was obtained either as purchased buffy coats or from healthy volunteers. Healthy control blood was processed to PBMCs by Ficoll density gradient and cryopreserved, and patient PBMCs were collected before and after transplant. Trimming costs V 5 bases and J 2 bases, and their ends lie 13 bases apart. CDR1 MNHEY and CDR2 SMNVEV were looked up in the germline V gene (reference sequence). Spanning cysteine to phenylalanine, the CDR3 consists of 15 amino acids. Only CDR3 DNA is held: 45 bases, read in frame from base 1. To note about this clone: What this receptor recognizes is not known. No per-base quality is available; no much larger clone lies one base away.

The specimen sequenced was CD8+ T cells from blood. The receptor's source is a human donor in good health. The sequence is built from TRBV27 and TRBJ1-5; 6 matching bases give a weak D call of TRBD1. The CDR3 here reads CASSPRGAGNQPQHF. At the DNA level, the sequence is TGTGCCAGCAGTCCGAGGGGGGCTGGCAATCAGCCCCAGCATTTT.